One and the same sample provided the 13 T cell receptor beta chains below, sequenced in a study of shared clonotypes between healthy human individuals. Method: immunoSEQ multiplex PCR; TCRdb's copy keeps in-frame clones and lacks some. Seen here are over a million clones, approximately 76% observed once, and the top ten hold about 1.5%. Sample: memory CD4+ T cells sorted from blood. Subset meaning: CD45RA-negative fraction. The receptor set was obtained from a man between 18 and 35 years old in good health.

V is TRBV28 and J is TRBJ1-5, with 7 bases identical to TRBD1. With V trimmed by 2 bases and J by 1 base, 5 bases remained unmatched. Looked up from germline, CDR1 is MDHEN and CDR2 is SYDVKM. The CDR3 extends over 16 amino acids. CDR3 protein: CASSLGTEGSNQPQHF. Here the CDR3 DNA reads TGTGCCAGCAGTTTAGGGACAGAAGGGAGCAATCAGCCCCAGCATTTT. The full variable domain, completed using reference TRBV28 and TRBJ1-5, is DVKVTQSSRYLVKRTGEKVFLECVQDMDHENMFWYRQDPGLGLRLIYFSYDVKMKEKGDIPEGYSVSREKKERFSLILESASTNQTSMYLCASSLGTEGSNQPQHFGDGTRLSIL.

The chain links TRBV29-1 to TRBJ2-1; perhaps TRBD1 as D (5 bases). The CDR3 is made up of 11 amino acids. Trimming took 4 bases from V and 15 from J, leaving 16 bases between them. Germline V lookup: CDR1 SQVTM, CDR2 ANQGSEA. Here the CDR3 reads CSVGVDRGPFF. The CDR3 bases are TGCAGCGTTGGGGTAGACAGAGGACCGTTCTTC.

CDR3 region: CASSPPDRGNGYTF. The CDR3 DNA follows: TGTGCCAGCTCACCACCTGACAGGGGAAATGGCTACACCTTC. The rearrangement links TRBV18 to TRBJ1-2, with TRBD1 matching over 8 bases. Trimming cost V 0 bases and J 6 bases; bases outside gene matches: 3. Germline CDR1 reads KGHSH; CDR2 reads LQKENI. The CDR3 has 14 residues.

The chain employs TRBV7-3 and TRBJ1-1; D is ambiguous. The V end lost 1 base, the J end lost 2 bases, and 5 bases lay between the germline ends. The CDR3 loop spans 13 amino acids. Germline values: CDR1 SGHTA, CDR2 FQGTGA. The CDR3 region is CASSLKSNTEAFF. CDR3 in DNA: TGTGCCAGCAGCTTAAAGAGTAACACTGAAGCTTTCTTT.

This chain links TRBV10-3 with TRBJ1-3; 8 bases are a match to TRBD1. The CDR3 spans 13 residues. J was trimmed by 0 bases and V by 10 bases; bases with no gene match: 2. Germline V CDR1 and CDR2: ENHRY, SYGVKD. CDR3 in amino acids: CATTGGSGNTIYF. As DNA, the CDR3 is TGTGCCACCACAGGGGGCTCTGGAAACACCATATATTTT.

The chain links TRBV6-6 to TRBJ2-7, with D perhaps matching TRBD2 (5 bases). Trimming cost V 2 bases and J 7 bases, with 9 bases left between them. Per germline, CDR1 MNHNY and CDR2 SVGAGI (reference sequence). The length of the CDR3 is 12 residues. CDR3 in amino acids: CASSYGTGEQYF. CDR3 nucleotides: TGTGCCAGCAGTTACGGTACGGGGGAGCAGTACTTC.

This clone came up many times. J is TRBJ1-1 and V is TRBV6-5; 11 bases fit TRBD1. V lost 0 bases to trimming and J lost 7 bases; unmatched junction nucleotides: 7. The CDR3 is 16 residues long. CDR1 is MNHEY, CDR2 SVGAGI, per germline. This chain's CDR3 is CASSYSRTGGLVEAFF. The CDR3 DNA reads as TGTGCCAGCAGTTACTCGAGGACAGGGGGCTTGGTTGAAGCTTTCTTT.

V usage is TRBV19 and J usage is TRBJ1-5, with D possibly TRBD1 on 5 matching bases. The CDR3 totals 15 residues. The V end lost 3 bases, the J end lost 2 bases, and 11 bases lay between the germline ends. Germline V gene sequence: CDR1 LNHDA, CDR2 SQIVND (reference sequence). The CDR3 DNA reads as TGTGCCAGTAGTATTGAGCAGGGTCGCAATCAGCCCCAGCATTTT. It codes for CASSIEQGRNQPQHF.

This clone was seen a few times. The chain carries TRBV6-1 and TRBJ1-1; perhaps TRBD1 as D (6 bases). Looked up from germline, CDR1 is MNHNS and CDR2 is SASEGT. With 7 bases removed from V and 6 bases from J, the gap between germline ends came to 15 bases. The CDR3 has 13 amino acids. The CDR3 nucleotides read TGTGCCAGCACCCTCCTGACAGGCGCTGAAGCTTTCTTT. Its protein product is CASTLLTGAEAFF.

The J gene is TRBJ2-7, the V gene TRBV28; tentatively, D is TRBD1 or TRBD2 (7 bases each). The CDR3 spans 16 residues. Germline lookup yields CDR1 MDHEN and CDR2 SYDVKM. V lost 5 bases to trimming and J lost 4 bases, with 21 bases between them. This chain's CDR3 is CASSPQGGGWGYEQYF. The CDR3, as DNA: TGTGCCAGCAGTCCCCAGGGGGGAGGGTGGGGGTACGAGCAGTACTTC. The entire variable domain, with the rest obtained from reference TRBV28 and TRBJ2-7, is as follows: DVKVTQSSRYLVKRTGEKVFLECVQDMDHENMFWYRQDPGLGLRLIYFSYDVKMKEKGDIPEGYSVSREKKERFSLILESASTNQTSMYLCASSPQGGGWGYEQYFGPGTRLTVT.

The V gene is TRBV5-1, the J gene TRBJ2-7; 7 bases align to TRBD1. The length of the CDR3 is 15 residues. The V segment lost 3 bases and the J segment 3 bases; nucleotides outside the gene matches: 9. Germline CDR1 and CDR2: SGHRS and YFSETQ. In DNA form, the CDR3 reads TGCGCCAGCAGCTCCGACCCGACAGGGTACTACGAGCAGTACTTC. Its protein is CASSSDPTGYYEQYF.

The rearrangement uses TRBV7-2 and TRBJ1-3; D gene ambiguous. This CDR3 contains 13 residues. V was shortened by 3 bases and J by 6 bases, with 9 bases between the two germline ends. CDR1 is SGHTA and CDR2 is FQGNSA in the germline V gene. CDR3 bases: TGTGCCAGCAGCTTTCAAAGAACAAACACCATATATTTT. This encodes CASSFQRTNTIYF.

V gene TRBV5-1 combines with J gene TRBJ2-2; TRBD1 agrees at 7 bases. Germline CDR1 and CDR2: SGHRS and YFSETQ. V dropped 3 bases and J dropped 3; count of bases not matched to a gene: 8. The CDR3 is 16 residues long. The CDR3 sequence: CASSSEPGQYTGELFF. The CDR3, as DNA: TGCGCCAGCAGCTCGGAACCGGGACAGTACACCGGGGAGCTGTTTTTT. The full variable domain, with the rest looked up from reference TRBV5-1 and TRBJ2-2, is KAGVTQTPRYLIKTRGQQVTLSCSPISGHRSVSWYQQTPGQGLQFLFEYFSETQRNKGNFPGRFSGRQFSNSRSEMNVSTLELGDSALYLCASSSEPGQYTGELFFGEGSRLTVL.